The 32 T cell receptor beta chains listed next were all sequenced from one sample in a study of cytomegalovirus exposure and HLA in healthy donors. Produced via immunoSEQ multiplex PCR; TCRdb's table is partial and in-frame only. The sample records roughly 190,000 clones, 86% being singletons. The sample consisted of PBMCs. These receptors originate from a woman under 30 in good health and CMV-seronegative.

The table lists this clone with a count of one. The genes are TRBV9 and TRBJ2-2; 8 positions agree with TRBD1. Per germline, CDR1 SGDLS and CDR2 YYNGEE. This CDR3 region has 15 residues. Unmatched junction bases numbered 8, after V lost 4 bases and J lost 6 bases. This chain's CDR3 is CASSSRQGQAGELFF. The CDR3 DNA sequence: TGTGCCAGCAGCTCCCGACAGGGGCAAGCCGGGGAGCTGTTTTTT.

This clone was observed once. The chain has TRBV27 and TRBJ2-1; the D is unclear. This CDR3 has 11 amino acids. V was trimmed by 3 bases and J by 7 bases, leaving 4 bases between them. The germline gives CDR1 MNHEY, CDR2 SMNVEV (reference sequence). The CDR3 protein is CASSFLNEQFF. The CDR3 DNA is TGTGCCAGCAGTTTTCTAAATGAGCAGTTCTTC.

There are a few counts of this clone. V and J are TRBV20-1 and TRBJ2-7; 9 bases are shared with TRBD1. The CDR3 length is 11 residues. With V trimmed by 5 bases and J by 6 bases, 2 bases remained unmatched. CDR1 DFQATT and CDR2 SNEGSKA come from the germline V gene (reference sequence). The CDR3 is CSAWTGAEQYF. CDR3 nucleotide sequence: TGCAGTGCTTGGACAGGGGCCGAGCAGTACTTC.

The count of this clone is one. The chain employs TRBV18 and TRBJ2-2; 7 nucleotides align to TRBD1. The CDR3 is 19 residues long. J lost 0 bases, V lost 3 bases, and 13 bases had no gene match. Per the germline V gene, CDR1 is KGHSH and CDR2 is LQKENI. This CDR3 is CASSPKRGQRSTNTGELFF. The CDR3, as DNA: TGTGCCAGCTCACCTAAAAGGGGGCAGCGATCGACGAACACCGGGGAGCTGTTTTTT.

The V and J genes are TRBV7-2 and TRBJ1-2, with unresolved D. Germline assignment: CDR1 SGHTA and CDR2 FQGNSA. The CDR3 is 12 residues long. V was clipped by 4 bases and J by 8 bases, with 11 bases between them. The CDR3 loop reads CASSSPPGGYTF. CDR3 nucleotides: TGTGCCAGCAGCTCGCCCCCAGGCGGCTACACCTTC.

The chain is built from TRBV4-2 and TRBJ1-1; weak D call: TRBD1 (5 bases). This CDR3 has 10 amino acids. Germline-derived CDR1 and CDR2 are LGHNA and YNFKEQ. V shed 1 base and J shed 13 bases, with 7 bases lying between them. CDR3 region: CASSQGGVFF. The CDR3 nucleotides are TGTGCCAGCAGCCAAGGGGGGGTTTTCTTT.

This chain joins TRBV10-3 and TRBJ1-2, with D unresolved. Trimming took 5 bases from V and 2 from J, leaving 6 bases between them. CDR1 is ENHRY and CDR2 is SYGVKD in the germline V gene. The CDR3 runs to 12 residues. For the CDR3, the DNA is TGTGCCATCAGTTCAGAAAACTATGGCTACACCTTC. It encodes CAISSENYGYTF.

The chain recombines TRBV5-4 with TRBJ2-2; 10 bases match TRBD2. The CDR3 is 17 amino acids. The germline gives CDR1 SGHNT, CDR2 YYREEE (reference sequence). Unmatched junction bases numbered 3, after V lost 1 base and J lost 0 bases. CDR3 nucleotides: TGTGCCAGCAGCTTGAAGCGGGAGGGTACGAACACCGGGGAGCTGTTTTTT. Translating it yields CASSLKREGTNTGELFF.

The table lists this clone with a few counts. The chain carries TRBV5-1 and TRBJ1-5; D is undetermined. V shed 0 bases and J shed 3 bases, with 4 bases lying between them. Germline V gives CDR1 SGHRS, CDR2 YFSETQ. CDR3 length equals 13 residues. CDR3 in DNA: TGCGCCAGCAGCTTGGAAGCCAATCAGCCCCAGCATTTT. This encodes CASSLEANQPQHF.

The chain couples TRBV6-4 to TRBJ2-6; weak D call: TRBD1 (5 bases). The germline V and J ends were trimmed by 2 bases and 4 bases, with 12 bases remaining between them. Germline V CDR1 and CDR2: MRHNA, SNTAGT. The CDR3 is made up of 16 amino acids. This chain's CDR3 is CASSDGQGEGANVLTF. In nucleotides, the CDR3 is TGTGCCAGCAGTGACGGGCAGGGCGAAGGGGCCAACGTCCTGACTTTC.

J is TRBJ1-2 and V is TRBV25-1, with unresolved D. The V and J ends lost 1 base and 0 bases respectively, with 6 bases between them. In germline, CDR1 is MGHDK, CDR2 SYGVNS. CDR3 length: 14 residues. CDR3 nucleotide sequence: TGTGCCAGCAGTGAATTTATCGCTAACTATGGCTACACCTTC. Encoded protein: CASSEFIANYGYTF.

The V call is TRBV5-8, the J call TRBJ1-2, with TRBD1 matching over 7 bases. Per the germline V gene, CDR1 is SGHTS and CDR2 is YDEGEE. The CDR3 covers 14 residues. The junction had 4 bases not matched to a gene; V was cut back by 1 base and J by 4 bases. In nucleotides, the CDR3 is TGTGCCAGCAGCTTGAAGCAGGGGGGCTATGGCTACACCTTC. Translation: CASSLKQGGYGYTF.

This rearrangement joins TRBV7-9 to TRBJ1-2; possible D gene TRBD1, 5 bases. Germline V gene data show CDR1 as SEHNR and CDR2 as FQNEAQ (reference sequence). Trimming removed 5 bases from V and 6 bases from J, with 19 bases in between. This CDR3 is built from 15 residues. Here the CDR3 DNA reads TGTGCCAGCAGCATTGCGGGACCCCCAGGTGATGGCTACACCTTC. Translating gives CASSIAGPPGDGYTF.

This clone occurred many times. The chain carries TRBV19 and TRBJ1-2; TRBD1 matches 8 bases. Germline CDR1 is LNHDA and CDR2 is SQIVND (reference sequence). This CDR3 is 14 amino acids long. The V gene end was trimmed by 8 bases and the J gene end by 4 bases; junction bases not matched to a gene: 9. The CDR3 loop reads CASAGGQGGYGYTF. Here the CDR3 DNA reads TGTGCCAGTGCCGGCGGACAGGGAGGCTATGGCTACACCTTC.

The chain links TRBV28 to TRBJ2-3, with D unclear. The CDR3 spans 14 residues. Germline CDR1 is MDHEN and CDR2 is SYDVKM. With 2 bases removed from V and 6 bases from J, the gap between germline ends came to 12 bases. This CDR3 is CASSLARTRDTQYF. The CDR3, as DNA: TGTGCCAGCAGTTTAGCTAGAACGAGGGATACGCAGTATTTT.

The chain is built from TRBV5-6 and TRBJ2-2; 9 bases align to TRBD1. This CDR3 region has 15 residues. The germline gives CDR1 SGHDT, CDR2 YYEEEE. Unmatched junction bases numbered 4, after V lost 1 base and J lost 6 bases. CDR3 sequence (DNA): TGTGCCAGCAGCTTGTGGGACAGGGACTCCGGGGAGCTGTTTTTT. Protein product: CASSLWDRDSGELFF.

The table lists this clone with a count of one. V usage is TRBV7-6 and J usage is TRBJ2-3; 7 bases are shared with TRBD2. Germline V gene data show CDR1 as SGHVS and CDR2 as FNYEAQ. J was trimmed by 2 bases and V by 3 bases; bases with no gene match: 5. The CDR3 sequence is 15 residues long. DNA for the CDR3: TGTGCCAGCAGCTTGGTCGGGGGGTACACAGATACGCAGTATTTT. Its translation is CASSLVGGYTDTQYF.

The chain uses TRBV19 and TRBJ1-1; D uncertain. In germline, CDR1 is LNHDA, CDR2 SQIVND (reference sequence). Trimming stripped 3 bases from V and 2 bases from J, with 7 bases between. The CDR3 is 13 residues long. This CDR3 reads CASSMRPNTEAFF. The CDR3 DNA sequence: TGTGCCAGTAGTATGAGGCCCAACACTGAAGCTTTCTTT.

The V call is TRBV5-1, the J call TRBJ1-1, with a possible D match to TRBD1 (6 bases). Germline values: CDR1 SGHRS, CDR2 YFSETQ. Trimming cost V 0 bases and J 0 bases, with 15 bases left between them. The CDR3 is 17 amino acids. In nucleotides, the CDR3 is TGCGCCAGCAGCTTGGTTGGCAGGGGACACCTGAACACTGAAGCTTTCTTT. It codes for CASSLVGRGHLNTEAFF.

The rearrangement uses TRBV6-1 and TRBJ1-6; D is undetermined. Germline values: CDR1 MNHNS, CDR2 SASEGT. Trimming removed 2 bases at V and 3 bases at J, with 14 bases between. CDR3 length: 17 residues. The CDR3 nucleotides read TGTGCCAGCAGTGAATTGGTGCAGAAAGTCTATAATTCACCCCTCCACTTT. Protein sequence: CASSELVQKVYNSPLHF.

The chain carries TRBV7-8 and TRBJ2-7; perhaps TRBD2 as D (5 bases). The V gene lost 6 bases and the J gene lost 2 bases, with 8 bases spanning the gap. CDR1 and CDR2 from the germline V gene are SGHVS and FQNEAQ. This CDR3 is built from 12 residues. CDR3 loop: CASRGSTYEQYF. The CDR3 coding sequence is TGTGCCAGCAGAGGGAGTACCTACGAGCAGTACTTC.

This chain uses TRBV4-2 with TRBJ1-2; a possible D gene is TRBD1 (6 bases). This CDR3 spans 15 amino acids. Per the germline V gene, CDR1 is LGHNA and CDR2 is YNFKEQ. The germline V and J ends were trimmed by 3 bases and 4 bases, with 15 bases remaining between them. CDR3 amino acids: CASSQTRGGGYGYTF. CDR3 nucleotide sequence: TGTGCCAGCAGCCAGACCCGGGGGGGCGGCTATGGCTACACCTTC.

As to this clone: At one end, the junction sequence differs from germline, possibly due to a read error. The chain employs TRBV2 and TRBJ2-2; the D gene is possibly TRBD2 (6 bases). The CDR3 spans 15 residues. Germline CDR1 SNHLY, CDR2 FYNNEI. CDR3: CASTGVGYNAGELFF. For the CDR3, the DNA is TGTGCAAGCACGGGGGTTGGGTACAACGCCGGGGAGCTGTTTTTT.

The chain combines TRBV7-2 with TRBJ2-1; 11 nucleotides line up with TRBD2. J gave up 9 bases and V 5 bases, and 9 bases lay outside the gene matches. Germline V gives CDR1 SGHTA, CDR2 FQGNSA. The CDR3 runs to 15 residues. The CDR3 region is CASSTLAGGSSEQFF. For the CDR3, the DNA is TGTGCCAGCAGCACCCTAGCGGGAGGAAGTTCTGAGCAGTTCTTC.

Here the CDR3 reads CAWSPGGAGGYTF. Here the CDR3 DNA reads TGTGCCTGGAGTCCAGGGGGCGCGGGTGGCTACACCTTC. The J gene is TRBJ1-2, the V gene TRBV30; TRBD1 agrees at 8 bases. The ends lost 2 bases at V and 7 bases at J; junction bases unmatched: 6. The CDR3 runs to 13 residues. Germline CDR1 and CDR2: GTSNPN and SVGIG (reference sequence).

This chain connects TRBV6-4 to TRBJ2-7; weak D call: TRBD2 (5 bases). The V gene lost 0 bases and the J gene lost 3 bases, with 18 bases spanning the gap. CDR1 and CDR2 (germline): MRHNA, SNTAGT. The CDR3 is 17 amino acids. CDR3 in amino acids: CASSDSGVRVTYYEQYF. The CDR3 DNA is TGTGCCAGCAGTGACTCGGGCGTGAGGGTAACCTACTACGAGCAGTACTTC.

This chain links TRBV6-4 with TRBJ2-3; 9 bases match TRBD2. Germline assignment: CDR1 MRHNA and CDR2 SNTAGT. V lost 4 bases, J lost 1 base, and 0 bases stayed unmatched. The CDR3 loop spans 14 amino acids. CDR3 DNA sequence: TGTGCCAGCAGTGTAGCGGGGGGCACAGATACGCAGTATTTT. Amino acids: CASSVAGGTDTQYF.

This chain joins TRBV6-5 and TRBJ2-7; 7 positions match TRBD1. This CDR3 comprises 13 residues. Germline V gene lookup returns CDR1 MNHEY and CDR2 SVGAGI. After removal of 8 bases from V and 5 bases from J, the junction contained 9 bases not matched to a gene. CDR3 DNA sequence: TGTGCCAGCCACAGGGGCGGAACACACGAGCAGTACTTC. This encodes CASHRGGTHEQYF.

V and J are TRBV18 and TRBJ2-3, with D perhaps matching TRBD2 (6 bases). Germline values: CDR1 KGHSH, CDR2 LQKENI. The CDR3 covers 19 residues. Trimming took off 2 bases at V and 1 base at J, with 22 bases between the two ends. The DNA for the CDR3 is TGTGCCAGCTCACCAAAGGCTACTAGCCCTCCTCCAGGCACAGATACGCAGTATTTT. It specifies CASSPKATSPPPGTDTQYF.

V and J are TRBV7-2 and TRBJ2-7; 9 nucleotides agree with TRBD1. This CDR3 contains 14 residues. CDR1 and CDR2 (germline): SGHTA, FQGNSA. V was clipped by 10 bases and J by 6 bases; unmatched bases: 13. CDR3 sequence reads: CATTLGTGPREQYF. CDR3 coding DNA: TGTGCCACTACTCTGGGGACAGGGCCTCGCGAGCAGTACTTC. Complete variable domain (other parts from reference TRBV7-2 and TRBJ2-7): GAGVSQSPSNKVTEKGKDVELRCDPISGHTALYWYRQSLGQGLEFLIYFQGNSAPDKSGLPSDRFSAERTGGSVSTLTIQRTQQEDSAVYLCATTLGTGPREQYFGPGTRLTVT.

This rearrangement joins TRBV27 to TRBJ1-1; TRBD1 is a possible D gene (6 bases). The CDR3 is made up of 17 amino acids. The ends were cut back, 4 bases at V and 1 base at J, with 19 bases in the middle. Germline V gene data show CDR1 as MNHEY and CDR2 as SMNVEV (reference sequence). CDR3 protein: CASSSSGTFAPNTEAFF. Here the CDR3 DNA reads TGTGCCAGCAGTTCATCCGGGACATTCGCCCCGAACACTGAAGCTTTCTTT.

The chain combines TRBV29-1 with TRBJ2-3; D might be TRBD2 (6 bases). Trimming cost V 6 bases and J 1 base, with 14 bases left between them. The CDR3 is 14 residues long. Germline CDR1 is SQVTM and CDR2 is ANQGSEA. DNA of the CDR3: TGCAGCGTGGCAGGCGGGGTCGGCACAGATACGCAGTATTTT. Translated: CSVAGGVGTDTQYF.